These 11 T cell receptor beta chains were all obtained from the same sample, sequenced in a study of Graves' ophthalmopathy and Graves' hyperthyroidism. RNA transcripts served as template for amplifying TCR beta CDR3 sequences. A first-round RT-PCR used HTBI primers, followed by a second-round multiplex PCR. TCRdb recomputed calls from the multiplex PCR reads with MiXCR, one row per CDR3 protein. The data contain over 500,000 distinct CDR3 sequences, 22% of them singletons. The sample was peripheral blood. The receptors here all came from a woman under 30 with stable Graves' hyperthyroidism. Some clones in this sample may be carry-over from other donors' samples.

Notes on this clonotype: One end of the junction does not line up with germline, which may come from a read error. The chain combines TRBV24-1 with TRBJ2-7; unclear D gene. Germline V gene lookup returns CDR1 KGHDR and CDR2 SFDVKD. The CDR3 runs to 13 residues. The CDR3, as DNA: TGTGCCACCAGCGATTCTTTCCTCTACGAGCAGTACTTC. Protein: CATSDSFLYEQYF.

The sample holds many counts of this clonotype. V is TRBV27 and J is TRBJ1-1; TRBD1 agrees at 8 bases. CDR3 size: 14 residues. Germline CDR1 is MNHEY and CDR2 is SMNVEV (reference sequence). Unmatched junction bases numbered 8, after V lost 4 bases and J lost 7 bases. The CDR3 region is CASSSSDRVFEAFF. For the CDR3, the DNA is TGTGCCAGCAGTTCCTCGGACAGGGTTTTTGAAGCTTTCTTT.

The rearrangement uses TRBV10-3 and TRBJ2-7; no clear D gene. Trimming shortened V by 3 bases and J by 2 bases, and 8 bases separated the two germline ends. The germline CDR1 and CDR2 sequences are ENHRY and SYGVKD. This CDR3 region has 13 residues. The chain's CDR3 is CAISERGAYEQYF. The CDR3 DNA is TGTGCCATCAGTGAAAGAGGTGCCTACGAGCAGTACTTC.

This clonotype was seen repeatedly, ten times or more. The chain recombines TRBV12-3 or TRBV12-4 with TRBJ2-4; D could derive from TRBD1 or TRBD2 (5 bases each). Trimming left V 6 bases short and J 7 bases short, with 19 bases between. This CDR3 spans 15 amino acids. CDR3 DNA sequence: TGTGCCAGCAGCTTGGACGGGGCCAGTTGGAACATTCAGTACTTC. Translated, it gives CASSLDGASWNIQYF.

There are a few counts of this clonotype. V usage is TRBV6-1 and J usage is TRBJ2-2, with a weak D call TRBD2 (6 bases). Germline lookup yields CDR1 MNHNS and CDR2 SASEGT. There are 16 residues in the CDR3. Deletions cut 8 bases from V and 3 bases from J, with 19 bases between. Here the CDR3 DNA reads TGTGCCAGCGCATTGACCCTGCGGGGAGACACCGGGGAGCTGTTTTTT. Translating gives CASALTLRGDTGELFF.

In its sample, this clonotype was seen a few times. The chain carries TRBV9 and TRBJ2-7, with TRBD2 as a possible D gene (5 bases). Germline CDR1 and CDR2: SGDLS and YYNGEE. The CDR3 is 16 amino acids. Trimming left V 0 bases short and J 5 bases short, with 18 bases between. DNA of the CDR3: TGTGCCAGCAGCGTAGTAGCGAACGCGGACCTCCACGAGCAGTACTTC. This translates into CASSVVANADLHEQYF.

This clonotype was seen many times. This chain connects TRBV7-2 to TRBJ1-1, with TRBD1 identical over 9 bases. This CDR3 comprises 19 residues. Trimming cost V 4 bases and J 7 bases; bases outside gene matches: 22. Germline CDR1 and CDR2: SGHTA and FQGNSA. This CDR3 is CASSSAPGQGSSRSGEAFF. The CDR3 DNA follows: TGTGCCAGCAGCTCAGCTCCGGGACAGGGCAGCTCGCGGTCGGGTGAAGCTTTCTTT.

This clonotype was seen only a few times. CDR3 bases: TGCAGCGTTGAACGGGGGAGGGGGAACACCGGGGAGCTGTTTTTT. Its protein is CSVERGRGNTGELFF. The genes are TRBV29-1 and TRBJ2-2; 7 nucleotides agree with TRBD2. In germline, CDR1 is SQVTM, CDR2 ANQGSEA. The ends lost 2 bases at V and 1 base at J; junction bases unmatched: 4. The CDR3 is made up of 15 amino acids.

The sample holds one count of this clonotype. The chain employs TRBV6-1 and TRBJ2-5; D is perhaps TRBD1 (6 bases). Germline V gives CDR1 MNHNS, CDR2 SASEGT. Trimming took off 6 bases at V and 4 bases at J, with 15 bases between the two ends. The CDR3 totals 14 residues. CDR3 bases: TGTGCCAGCAGGTCAACAGGGCTTTCAGAGACCCAGTACTTC. Residues: CASRSTGLSETQYF.

The chain has TRBV15 and TRBJ2-2; D remains ambiguous. Per the germline V gene, CDR1 is LNHNV and CDR2 is YYDKDF (reference sequence). This CDR3 has 14 amino acids. V was trimmed by 0 bases and J by 4 bases, leaving 6 bases between them. The CDR3 DNA reads TGTGCCACCAGCAGAGATTTGGTCACCGGGGAGCTGTTTTTT. It is translated as CATSRDLVTGELFF.

This clonotype has at least ten counts. V usage is TRBV7-2 and J usage is TRBJ2-7, with 8 positions matching TRBD2. Germline CDR1 SGHTA, CDR2 FQGNSA. The CDR3 length is 16 residues. The trim removed 2 bases at V and 0 bases at J, leaving 6 bases unmatched. The CDR3 region has the DNA TGTGCCAGCAGCTTATTTATTAGCGGGACCTCCTACGAGCAGTACTTC. Translating gives CASSLFISGTSYEQYF.